The 26 T cell receptor beta chains in this list originate from one sample, sequenced in a study of spatial heterogeneity in lung cancer. The time point was: sample taken at primary tumor resection. Material for sequencing was whole RNA from tumor, nontumor lung or frozen PBMC, left unsorted. TCRdb re-called the 5' RACE reads with MiXCR, one entry per CDR3 protein. The sample carries some 14,000 distinct CDR3 sequences, about 5.1% recorded once. Here the sequenced sample was lung tumor tissue, taken at surgery. The receptors were sampled from a human donor with early-stage non-small cell lung cancer.

This clonotype was seen many times. Little can be read into the size of this beta chain, an off-target read in a library designed for alpha chains. J is TRBJ1-2 and V is TRBV5-5; D remains unclear. CDR1 is SGHKS, CDR2 YYEKEE, per germline (reference sequence). V lost 0 bases and J 4 bases, leaving 10 bases between the germline ends. This CDR3 spans 14 amino acids. The CDR3 nucleotides read TGTGCCAGCAGCTTGGAGAACAGCTTCTATGGCTACACCTTC. Translated, it gives CASSLENSFYGYTF.

This clonotype has at least ten counts. This beta chain was picked up by a library intended for alpha chains and is off target, so its count carries little meaning. V gene TRBV10-3 combines with J gene TRBJ1-2, with D perhaps matching TRBD1 (5 bases). V shed 10 bases and J shed 4 bases, with 22 bases lying between them. CDR1 and CDR2 from the germline V gene are ENHRY and SYGVKD. This CDR3 has 15 amino acids. The CDR3 nucleotides are TGTGCCAGCGCCCCCTTAGGGGTCCGCCCCTATGGCTACACCTTC. Translated, it gives CASAPLGVRPYGYTF.

This clonotype was counted ten times or more. With the library built for alpha chains, this beta chain is off target and its frequency is not meaningful. This chain joins TRBV10-1 and TRBJ2-1; 9 positions agree with TRBD1. The junction had 6 bases not matched to a gene; V was cut back by 3 bases and J by 6 bases. CDR3 length: 15 residues. The V gene's germline CDR1 is WNHNN and CDR2 SYGVQD (reference sequence). The CDR3 sequence is CASSDRDRDPNEQFF. The CDR3, as DNA: TGCGCCAGCAGTGATCGGGACAGGGACCCCAATGAGCAGTTCTTC.

As to this clonotype: A library made for alpha chains picked up this beta chain off target, so its size means little. The chain has TRBV29-1 and TRBJ2-3, with D perhaps matching TRBD2 (7 bases). Trimming removed 7 bases at V and 2 bases at J, with 19 bases between. Germline CDR1 and CDR2: SQVTM and ANQGSEA. This CDR3 contains 15 residues. CDR3 loop: CSANQGGGPTDTQYF. CDR3 nucleotide sequence: TGCAGCGCCAACCAAGGGGGGGGCCCCACAGATACGCAGTATTTT.

Ten or more counts support this clonotype. This beta chain turned up in a library designed for alpha chains; as an off-target read, its abundance says little. CDR3 DNA sequence: TGCAGTGCTAGATACGGGGGTAACACAGATACGCAGTATTTT. Protein sequence: CSARYGGNTDTQYF. The chain combines TRBV20-1 with TRBJ2-3; D may be TRBD2 (6 bases). V shed 2 bases and J shed 2 bases, with 11 bases lying between them. The germline V gene has CDR1 DFQATT and CDR2 SNEGSKA (reference sequence). The CDR3 sequence is 14 residues long.

Concerning this clonotype: This beta chain is a stray sequence in a library constructed for alpha chains; its clone size is not meaningful. The CDR3 DNA sequence: TGCGCCAGCAGCCAAGGGGGAGCTGGTGGTGAAAAACTGTTTTTT. This encodes CASSQGGAGGEKLFF. The rearrangement links TRBV4-3 to TRBJ1-4; D is undetermined. The CDR3 is made up of 15 amino acids. Trimming stripped 1 base from V and 7 bases from J, with 13 bases between. Looked up from germline, CDR1 is LGHNA and CDR2 is YSLEER.

As for this clonotype: This beta chain is a stray read from a library made for alpha chains; its abundance is not meaningful. V and J are TRBV19 and TRBJ2-3; the D gene could be TRBD1 or TRBD2 (6 bases each). The CDR3 totals 14 residues. V lost 3 bases, J lost 1 base, and 8 bases lay in between. Germline CDR1 and CDR2: LNHDA and SQIVND (reference sequence). This CDR3 is CASSIRGRTDTQYF. The CDR3 region has the DNA TGTGCCAGTAGTATCCGGGGGCGCACAGATACGCAGTATTTT.

Of note for this clonotype: Since it is a stray read in a library aimed at alpha chains, this beta chain has a size that is not meaningful. The chain couples TRBV30 to TRBJ2-1; D not certain. Germline assignment: CDR1 GTSNPN and CDR2 SVGIG (reference sequence). This CDR3 region has 12 residues. V was pared by 3 bases and J by 3 bases, with 6 bases between. Here the CDR3 DNA reads TGTGCCTGGAGGCAAGGCTACAATGAGCAGTTCTTC. It is translated as CAWRQGYNEQFF.

This clonotype showed up many times. The library was built for alpha chains, so this beta chain is an off-target read and its size means little. This rearrangement joins TRBV4-1 to TRBJ2-7; D not certain. The CDR3 spans 15 residues. The germline V gene has CDR1 MGHRA and CDR2 YSYEKL. V was cut by 2 bases and J by 0 bases, with 11 bases left in between. The CDR3 nucleotides read TGCGCCAGCAGCCAAACGCCTACAAGCTCCTACGAGCAGTACGTC. It translates to CASSQTPTSSYEQYV.

Ten or more counts support this clonotype. A library made for alpha chains picked up this beta chain off target, so its size means little. The rearrangement links TRBV6-6 to TRBJ1-6, with D uncertain. The CDR3 is 15 amino acids. The V and J ends lost 5 bases and 9 bases respectively, with 17 bases between them. CDR1 MNHNY and CDR2 SVGAGI come from the germline V gene (reference sequence). In DNA form, the CDR3 reads TGTGCCAGCAGTCTTCCCGGTGCAGAAGGTTCACCCCTCCACTTT. Protein product: CASSLPGAEGSPLHF.

This clonotype showed up many times. This beta chain appears as a stray read in a library generated for alpha chains; its size is not informative. The V gene is TRBV27, the J gene TRBJ2-4; D is undetermined. Germline lookup yields CDR1 MNHEY and CDR2 SMNVEV (reference sequence). Trimming pared 6 bases from V and 0 bases from J, leaving 9 bases between. The length of the CDR3 is 14 residues. Written as DNA, the CDR3 is TGTGCCAGCAGACCAGTACTAGCCAAAAACATTCAGTACTTC. Protein product: CASRPVLAKNIQYF.

This clonotype was found many times. Because this beta chain is a stray read in a library intended to capture alpha chains, its abundance should not be given much weight. The chain employs TRBV9 and TRBJ2-5; 8 bases align to TRBD2. After removal of 4 bases from V and 5 bases from J, the junction contained 13 bases not matched to a gene. CDR1 and CDR2 (germline): SGDLS, YYNGEE. The CDR3 is 16 residues long. CDR3 coding DNA: TGTGCCAGCAGCAGAGGGGATACTAGCGGAGGGGAGACCCAGTACTTC. Translated, it gives CASSRGDTSGGETQYF.

This clonotype has ten or more counts. For a library built for alpha chains, this beta chain is a stray read; little rests on its size. V is TRBV5-1 and J is TRBJ2-5; 10 bases map to TRBD1. CDR3 length equals 15 residues. Unmatched junction bases numbered 8, after V lost 5 bases and J lost 4 bases. Germline CDR1 is SGHRS and CDR2 is YFSETQ. The chain's CDR3 is CASRRDRGKGETQYF. CDR3 DNA sequence: TGCGCCAGCAGGCGGGACAGGGGAAAAGGAGAGACCCAGTACTTC.

In the case of this clonotype: A much larger clone differs by one base, so this may be a read error. No conserved phenylalanine or tryptophan ends this CDR3, so it is likely a read error. This beta chain turned up in a library designed for alpha chains; as an off-target read, its abundance says little. This rearrangement joins TRBV14 to TRBJ2-5; unclear D gene. The CDR3 is made up of 12 amino acids. Germline V gene sequence: CDR1 SGHDN, CDR2 FVKESK. With 4 bases removed from V and 5 bases from J, the gap between germline ends came to 8 bases. Written as DNA, the CDR3 is TGTGCCAGCAGCCCCGGACGTGAGACCCAGTACTCC. The encoded protein is CASSPGRETQYS.

At least ten counts were recorded for this clonotype. This beta chain slipped into a library made for alpha chains as a stray read, so its size is not meaningful. This sequence joins TRBV19 and TRBJ2-7; 8 nucleotides align to TRBD2. This CDR3 region has 14 residues. Germline lookup yields CDR1 LNHDA and CDR2 SQIVND (reference sequence). Trimming at V came to 5 bases and at J to 3 bases, leaving 6 bases not matched to a gene. Here the CDR3 reads CASSETSVGYEQYF. In DNA, the CDR3 is TGTGCCAGTAGTGAGACTAGCGTCGGCTACGAGCAGTACTTC.

This clonotype showed up many times. Within a library made for alpha chains, this beta chain is off target, and its count is uninformative. J is TRBJ2-2 and V is TRBV28; D unresolved. CDR3 length: 11 residues. V shed 6 bases and J shed 8 bases, with 7 bases lying between them. The germline V gene has CDR1 MDHEN and CDR2 SYDVKM. The DNA for the CDR3 is TGTGCCAGCAGGACGCTGGGGGAGCTGTTTTTT. Protein product: CASRTLGELFF.

In this sample, this clonotype turned up many times. A library prepared for alpha chains yielded this beta chain as an off-target read; its size is of little meaning. V gene TRBV5-6 combines with J gene TRBJ1-2; perhaps TRBD1 as D (5 bases). The CDR3 runs 12 residues. Germline CDR1 is SGHDT and CDR2 is YYEEEE. The CDR3 DNA follows: TGTGTATCCGGGGAGGGGAACTATGGCTACACCTTC. It yields the protein CVSGEGNYGYTF.

This clonotype came up many times. A library made for alpha chains picked up this beta chain off target, so its size means little. This chain connects TRBV5-1 to TRBJ1-1, with 9 positions matching TRBD1. This CDR3 is built from 15 residues. Unmatched junction bases numbered 7, after V lost 4 bases and J lost 3 bases. The germline V gene encodes CDR1 SGHRS and CDR2 YFSETQ. CDR3 loop: CASSLPDRGYTEAFF. The CDR3 region has the DNA TGCGCCAGCAGCCTACCGGACAGGGGATACACTGAAGCTTTCTTT.

This clonotype came up many times. This beta chain came through as a stray read in a library set up for alpha chains, and its size says little. The V and J genes are TRBV12-3 or TRBV12-4 and TRBJ1-1; 7 nucleotides align to TRBD1. Trimming cost V 5 bases and J 1 base; bases outside gene matches: 4. This CDR3 has 14 residues. The CDR3 DNA reads as TGTGCCAGCAGTCAAGGGACAGCGAACACTGAAGCTTTCTTT. Its protein is CASSQGTANTEAFF.

This clonotype was detected ten times or more. In a library made to pick up alpha chains, this beta chain is a stray read with a size that means little. V is TRBV4-3 and J is TRBJ2-2; 7 bases are a match to TRBD2. This CDR3 has 19 amino acids. The ends lost 0 bases at V and 6 bases at J; junction bases unmatched: 16. CDR1 is LGHNA and CDR2 is YSLEER in the germline V gene. For the CDR3, the DNA is TGCGCCAGCAGCCAAGAAGGTGGGGAGGGGCCCCCTACCCCCGGGGAGCTGTTTTTT. Its protein is CASSQEGGEGPPTPGELFF.

This clonotype showed up many times. This beta chain turned up in a library designed for alpha chains; as an off-target read, its abundance says little. The chain combines TRBV6-1 with TRBJ2-1; 7 nucleotides align to TRBD1. This CDR3 is 13 amino acids long. V gave up 5 bases and J gave up 4 bases; unmatched junction bases: 2. Germline loops: CDR1 MNHNS, CDR2 SASEGT. As DNA, the CDR3 is TGTGCCAGCAGTACACAGGGGTACAATGAGCAGTTCTTC. It yields the protein CASSTQGYNEQFF.

At least ten counts were recorded for this clonotype. Since it is a stray read in a library aimed at alpha chains, this beta chain has a size that is not meaningful. V gene TRBV20-1 combines with J gene TRBJ1-2; D gene unclear. The germline CDR1 and CDR2 sequences are DFQATT and SNEGSKA (reference sequence). V was clipped by 3 bases and J by 5 bases, with 16 bases between them. This CDR3 has 14 amino acids. CDR3: CSARVRSDPYGYTF. CDR3 DNA sequence: TGCAGTGCTAGGGTGAGATCAGACCCGTATGGCTACACCTTC.

This clonotype was counted many times. The library was designed around alpha chains, so this beta chain is a stray read whose abundance carries little weight. The chain uses TRBV29-1 and TRBJ2-1, with D tentatively TRBD1 (6 bases). Germline V gives CDR1 SQVTM, CDR2 ANQGSEA. With 5 bases removed from V and 8 bases from J, the gap between germline ends came to 19 bases. This CDR3 is 14 amino acids long. This CDR3 reads CSVSGQSIGYEQFF. The CDR3 DNA sequence: TGCAGCGTTTCTGGACAGTCGATCGGCTATGAGCAGTTCTTC.

There are many counts of this clonotype. With the library built for alpha chains, this beta chain is off target and its frequency is not meaningful. V gene TRBV7-9 combines with J gene TRBJ1-2; TRBD1 is a possible D gene (6 bases). This CDR3 has 13 amino acids. Germline V gene sequence: CDR1 SEHNR, CDR2 FQNEAQ (reference sequence). The V and J ends lost 2 bases and 6 bases respectively, with 10 bases between them. The CDR3 here is CASSLQGTHGYTF. CDR3 coding DNA: TGTGCCAGCAGCTTACAGGGGACCCATGGCTACACCTTC.

Concerning this clonotype: A library prepared for alpha chains yielded this beta chain as an off-target read; its size is of little meaning. The chain carries TRBV20-1 and TRBJ2-3, with TRBD2 matching over 10 bases. Unmatched junction bases numbered 6, after V lost 5 bases and J lost 1 base. CDR1 is DFQATT, CDR2 SNEGSKA, per germline (reference sequence). This CDR3 is built from 15 residues. CDR3 sequence (DNA): TGCAGTGCTTCCCAAGGACTAGCGGGCACAGATACGCAGTATTTT. Amino acid sequence: CSASQGLAGTDTQYF.

This clonotype has at least ten counts. Found in a library prepared for alpha chains, this beta chain is an off-target read, and its abundance has little meaning. The V and J genes are TRBV20-1 and TRBJ2-3; D gene uncertain. This CDR3 has 12 amino acids. The germline CDR1 and CDR2 sequences are DFQATT and SNEGSKA (reference sequence). V gave up 2 bases and J gave up 2 bases, with 5 bases separating them. For the CDR3, the DNA is TGCAGTGCTAGAACGTACACAGATACGCAGTATTTT. It codes for CSARTYTDTQYF.